Each of the 32 T cell receptor beta chains below was sequenced from the same sample in a study of blood T cell repertoires in COVID-19. Generated by immunoSEQ multiplex PCR, the TCRdb table keeps only in-frame clones and is missing some. Here the sample spans around 370,000 clones, almost 90% being singletons. Sequencing used peripheral blood. The receptors were sampled from a woman aged 70-85 years with COVID-19, enrolled during active disease.

This chain connects TRBV7-9 to TRBJ1-4; 9 bases agree with TRBD1. Germline V gives CDR1 SEHNR, CDR2 FQNEAQ (reference sequence). Trimming cost V 4 bases and J 1 base; bases outside gene matches: 7. The CDR3 covers 17 residues. The CDR3 bases are TGTGCCAGCAGCTCGGTCCCGGGACAGGGAACTAATGAAAAACTGTTTTTT. Protein sequence: CASSSVPGQGTNEKLFF. Looking up the rest from reference TRBV7-9 and TRBJ1-4 gives the full variable domain: DTGVSQNPRHKITKRGQNVTFRCDPISEHNRLYWYRQTLGQGPEFLTYFQNEAQLEKSRLLSDRFSAERPKGSFSTLEIQRTEQGDSAMYLCASSSVPGQGTNEKLFFGSGTQLSVL.

The V call is TRBV18, the J call TRBJ1-1, with D perhaps TRBD1 (5 bases). Germline CDR1 is KGHSH and CDR2 is LQKENI. V lost 2 bases to trimming and J lost 4 bases, with 14 bases between them. The CDR3 totals 15 residues. CDR3 in DNA: TGTGCCAGCTCACCAACGGAGGGGTCGGGCACTGAAGCTTTCTTT. The encoded protein is CASSPTEGSGTEAFF.

V usage is TRBV9 and J usage is TRBJ2-3, with TRBD2 as a possible D gene (6 bases). With 0 bases removed from V and 0 bases from J, the gap between germline ends came to 8 bases. CDR3 length: 15 amino acids. The germline CDR1 and CDR2 sequences are SGDLS and YYNGEE. CDR3 residues: CASSVGGVSTDTQYF. DNA of the CDR3: TGTGCCAGCAGCGTAGGCGGGGTAAGCACAGATACGCAGTATTTT.

The chain combines TRBV6-5 with TRBJ2-1; TRBD1 aligns across 7 bases. CDR1 is MNHEY, CDR2 SVGAGI, per germline. V was pared by 8 bases and J by 3 bases, with 10 bases of the junction left unmatched. The CDR3 loop spans 15 amino acids. The CDR3: CASRDSPMDYNEQFF. The CDR3 DNA sequence: TGTGCCAGCCGGGACAGCCCAATGGACTACAATGAGCAGTTCTTC.

This sequence joins TRBV6-1 and TRBJ1-2; 7 nucleotides align to TRBD1. Trimming removed 3 bases from V and 4 bases from J; junction bases left unmatched: 5. Looked up from germline, CDR1 is MNHNS and CDR2 is SASEGT. This CDR3 region has 14 residues. CDR3 in amino acids: CASSETGPSYGYTF. Here the CDR3 DNA reads TGTGCCAGCAGTGAGACAGGGCCGAGCTATGGCTACACCTTC.

This rearrangement joins TRBV7-8 to TRBJ2-5; 8 nucleotides match TRBD1. Germline V gene sequence: CDR1 SGHVS, CDR2 FQNEAQ. V trimming: 5 bases; J trimming: 7 bases; junction bases outside the gene matches: 12. This CDR3 contains 15 residues. Here the CDR3 reads CASSREYGQGGTQYF. In DNA form, the CDR3 reads TGTGCCAGCAGCCGGGAATACGGACAGGGAGGGACCCAGTACTTC. The full variable domain, its missing parts supplied by reference TRBV7-8 and TRBJ2-5, is GAGVSQSPRYKVAKRGQDVALRCDPISGHVSLFWYQQALGQGPEFLTYFQNEAQLDKSGLPSDRFFAERPEGSVSTLKIQRTQQEDSAVYLCASSREYGQGGTQYFGPGTRLLVL.

The V call is TRBV27, the J call TRBJ2-7; 7 positions match TRBD1. Germline trimming cut 2 bases from V and 7 bases from J; bases unmatched to any gene: 5. CDR3 length: 13 amino acids. Per the germline V gene, CDR1 is MNHEY and CDR2 is SMNVEV (reference sequence). The CDR3 nucleotides read TGTGCCAGCAGTTTAACAGGGGTGAGTGAGCAGTACTTC. This encodes CASSLTGVSEQYF.

The rearrangement joins TRBV19 to TRBJ1-2, with 8 bases aligning to TRBD1. V was clipped by 5 bases and J by 4 bases; unmatched bases: 9. The germline V gene encodes CDR1 LNHDA and CDR2 SQIVND (reference sequence). The CDR3 is 15 amino acids. The CDR3 region is CASSPAGGAGYGYTF. In DNA, the CDR3 is TGTGCCAGTAGTCCCGCAGGGGGCGCAGGCTATGGCTACACCTTC.

The CDR3 region is CASSSPQGASNTGELFF. For the CDR3, the DNA is TGTGCCAGCAGTTCCCCACAGGGGGCTTCCAACACCGGGGAGCTGTTTTTT. This rearrangement joins TRBV27 to TRBJ2-2; 9 bases line up with TRBD1. There are 17 residues in the CDR3. CDR1 and CDR2 (germline): MNHEY, SMNVEV (reference sequence). J gave up 2 bases and V 4 bases, and 8 bases lay outside the gene matches.

The V call is TRBV9, the J call TRBJ2-1; 12 bases align to TRBD2. The CDR3 has 14 residues. CDR1 is SGDLS, CDR2 YYNGEE, per germline. V lost 2 bases, J lost 7 bases, and 1 base stayed unmatched. CDR3 region: CASSVLAGGNEQFF. CDR3 DNA sequence: TGTGCCAGCAGCGTTCTAGCGGGGGGGAATGAGCAGTTCTTC.

The chain recombines TRBV9 with TRBJ2-2; the D gene is possibly TRBD1 (7 bases). With 0 bases removed from V and 7 bases from J, the gap between germline ends came to 13 bases. CDR3 length: 15 residues. In germline, CDR1 is SGDLS, CDR2 YYNGEE. CDR3 region: CASSVGARGVGELFF. CDR3 DNA sequence: TGTGCCAGCAGCGTAGGGGCCAGGGGGGTCGGGGAGCTGTTTTTT.

The chain joins TRBV14 to TRBJ1-1, with D unclear. Per the germline V gene, CDR1 is SGHDN and CDR2 is FVKESK. Trimming stripped 0 bases from V and 1 base from J, with 9 bases between. This CDR3 has 15 residues. As DNA, the CDR3 is TGTGCCAGCAGCCAAGAGCCCATGAGGAACACTGAAGCTTTCTTT. It encodes CASSQEPMRNTEAFF.

V and J are TRBV5-8 and TRBJ2-3, with 8 bases fitting TRBD1. Trimming cost V 2 bases and J 1 base; bases outside gene matches: 3. Per the germline V gene, CDR1 is SGHTS and CDR2 is YDEGEE. The CDR3 extends over 15 amino acids. CDR3 region: CASSFGQGGTDTQYF. DNA for the CDR3: TGTGCCAGCAGCTTCGGACAGGGTGGCACAGATACGCAGTATTTT.

The V call is TRBV2, the J call TRBJ1-2; no reliable D call. The CDR3 is made up of 17 amino acids. Trimming left V 3 bases short and J 2 bases short, with 19 bases between. Germline CDR1 is SNHLY and CDR2 is FYNNEI. CDR3: CASSEWAAPLTNYGYTF. The CDR3 nucleotides are TGTGCCAGCAGTGAGTGGGCAGCACCTTTAACGAACTATGGCTACACCTTC.

The chain combines TRBV2 with TRBJ1-2, with a tentative D call TRBD1 (5 bases). Between the trimmed V and J ends, which lost 6 bases and 6 bases, there was a span of 8 bases. In germline, CDR1 is SNHLY, CDR2 FYNNEI. The CDR3 is made up of 11 amino acids. The CDR3 is CASREGNGYTF. CDR3 nucleotide sequence: TGTGCCAGCAGGGAGGGGAATGGCTACACCTTC.

This clone was detected only once. The chain combines TRBV5-8 with TRBJ1-1, with a tentative D call TRBD1 (6 bases). This CDR3 spans 16 amino acids. Germline-derived CDR1 and CDR2 are SGHTS and YDEGEE. The germline V and J ends were trimmed by 4 bases and 5 bases, with 21 bases remaining between them. CDR3 amino acids: CASSPRLRQAGTEAFF. The CDR3, as DNA: TGTGCCAGCAGCCCCCGACTCCGACAGGCAGGTACTGAAGCTTTCTTT.

The V call is TRBV29-1, the J call TRBJ1-2, with 8 bases aligning to TRBD1. CDR3 length: 12 residues. After removal of 6 bases from V and 4 bases from J, the junction contained 4 bases not matched to a gene. In germline, CDR1 is SQVTM, CDR2 ANQGSEA. CDR3 nucleotide sequence: TGCAGCGTGTTAACAGGGGGCTATGGCTACACCTTC. It yields the protein CSVLTGGYGYTF. Looking up the rest from reference TRBV29-1 and TRBJ1-2 gives the full variable domain: SAVISQKPSRDICQRGTSLTIQCQVDSQVTMMFWYRQQPGQSLTLIATANQGSEATYESGFVIDKFPISRPNLTFSTLTVSNMSPEDSSIYLCSVLTGGYGYTFGSGTRLTVV.

J is TRBJ1-3 and V is TRBV3-1 (or the pseudogene TRBV3-2); the D is unclear. Trimming left V 1 base short and J 0 bases short, with 10 bases between. The CDR3 is 16 residues long. CDR1 LGHDT and CDR2 YNNKEL come from the germline V gene (reference sequence). This CDR3 is CASSQGGLSSGNTIYF. In DNA, the CDR3 is TGTGCCAGCAGCCAAGGTGGACTCAGCTCTGGAAACACCATATATTTT.

A remark on this clone: Other DNA sequences within the sample encode an identical CDR3. The chain employs TRBV2 and TRBJ1-5; 8 positions agree with TRBD1. V dropped 6 bases and J dropped 7; count of bases not matched to a gene: 5. Germline V lookup: CDR1 SNHLY, CDR2 FYNNEI. The CDR3 runs to 13 residues. CDR3 amino acids: CASRGQGGQPQHF. Here the CDR3 DNA reads TGTGCCAGCAGAGGACAGGGAGGACAGCCCCAGCATTTT.

The chain couples TRBV2 to TRBJ1-6; TRBD1 agrees at 9 bases. Germline-derived CDR1 and CDR2 are SNHLY and FYNNEI. J was trimmed by 12 bases and V by 8 bases; bases with no gene match: 11. This CDR3 contains 14 residues. The chain's CDR3 is CASYFGTGNVPLHF. The DNA of the CDR3 is TGTGCCAGCTACTTTGGGACAGGGAATGTACCCCTCCACTTT.

The V and J genes are TRBV4-3 and TRBJ1-4; tentative D call: TRBD1 (6 bases). The length of the CDR3 is 16 residues. Trimming pared 4 bases from V and 1 base from J, leaving 13 bases between. From germline, CDR1 is LGHNA and CDR2 YSLEER. The CDR3 reads CASSLYYRVTNEKLFF. CDR3 nucleotides: TGCGCCAGCAGCCTGTACTACAGGGTAACTAATGAAAAACTGTTTTTT.

The chain couples TRBV19 to TRBJ2-7; the D gene is possibly TRBD1 (5 bases). V lost 10 bases and J lost 0, with 16 bases in between. The CDR3 loop spans 14 amino acids. Germline CDR1 LNHDA, CDR2 SQIVND (reference sequence). Written as DNA, the CDR3 is TGTGCCACCTCCCAACTGGACATCTCCTACGAGCAGTACTTC. Amino acid sequence: CATSQLDISYEQYF.

The chain couples TRBV6-5 to TRBJ1-2, with D possibly TRBD1 on 5 matching bases. Trimming removed 6 bases at V and 6 bases at J, with 14 bases between. This CDR3 has 13 residues. The germline CDR1 and CDR2 sequences are MNHEY and SVGAGI. For the CDR3, the DNA is TGTGCCAGCAGGATATTGGGGGGGGATGGCTACACCTTC. Residues: CASRILGGDGYTF.

V and J are TRBV5-6 and TRBJ2-1; D uncertain. The germline CDR1 and CDR2 sequences are SGHDT and YYEEEE. Trimming took off 2 bases at V and 8 bases at J, with 17 bases between the two ends. The CDR3 loop spans 15 amino acids. The CDR3, as DNA: TGTGCCAGCAGCTTATCCGGGTACCTCACGGATGAGCAGTTCTTC. It yields the protein CASSLSGYLTDEQFF. Full variable domain (remainder filled in from reference TRBV5-6 and TRBJ2-1): DAGVTQSPTHLIKTRGQQVTLRCSPKSGHDTVSWYQQALGQGPQFIFQYYEEEERQRGNFPDRFSGHQFPNYSSELNVNALLLGDSALYLCASSLSGYLTDEQFFGPGTRLTVL.

This chain joins TRBV7-9 and TRBJ2-7; 10 bases are shared with TRBD1. The CDR3 spans 15 residues. V shed 5 bases, J shed 3 bases, and the junction held 7 bases outside the gene matches. Germline-derived CDR1 and CDR2 are SEHNR and FQNEAQ (reference sequence). The CDR3, as DNA: TGTGCCAGCAGCACGACAGGGGGCAGGGGCTACGAGCAGTACTTC. This codes for CASSTTGGRGYEQYF.

The chain has TRBV29-1 and TRBJ2-1; possible D gene TRBD1, 6 bases. The V end was cut by 8 bases, the J end by 11 bases, with 16 bases between. This CDR3 region has 11 residues. CDR1 and CDR2 from the germline V gene are SQVTM and ANQGSEA. CDR3 in amino acids: CSPGVGDKQFF. CDR3 coding DNA: TGCAGCCCTGGAGTAGGGGACAAGCAGTTCTTC.

This clone was counted a few times. The V call is TRBV19, the J call TRBJ2-7, with D unclear. CDR3 length: 13 residues. Germline CDR1 reads LNHDA; CDR2 reads SQIVND (reference sequence). V lost 3 bases, J lost 1 base, and 7 bases lay in between. CDR3 DNA sequence: TGTGCCAGTAGTATTGGCCTGTCCTACGAGCAGTACTTC. This translates into CASSIGLSYEQYF.

This clone was found a few times. This chain connects TRBV7-9 to TRBJ1-2; D possibly corresponds to TRBD1 (5 bases). Germline V lookup: CDR1 SEHNR, CDR2 FQNEAQ (reference sequence). The V end was cut by 7 bases, the J end by 4 bases, with 16 bases between. This CDR3 has 14 residues. The CDR3 nucleotides are TGTGCCAGCACCCCCGAAGGGGAATTCTATGGCTACACCTTC. It codes for CASTPEGEFYGYTF.

This chain uses TRBV30 with TRBJ2-6, with 9 bases identical to TRBD2. This CDR3 is 18 amino acids long. Trimming at V came to 4 bases and at J to 2 bases, leaving 12 bases not matched to a gene. CDR1 is GTSNPN, CDR2 SVGIG, per germline (reference sequence). Here the CDR3 reads CAWTPGAGGPAGANVLTF. For the CDR3, the DNA is TGTGCCTGGACCCCGGGGGCGGGGGGGCCCGCTGGGGCCAACGTCCTGACTTTC. Together with reference TRBV30 and TRBJ2-6, the CDR3 gives the full variable domain: SQTIHQWPATLVQPVGSPLSLECTVEGTSNPNLYWYRQAAGRGLQLLFYSVGIGQISSEVPQNLSASRPQDRQFILSSKKLLLSDSGFYLCAWTPGAGGPAGANVLTFGAGSRLTVL.

By share, this clone counts as medium-sized. The V call is TRBV10-3, the J call TRBJ2-3, with 9 bases lining up with TRBD1. CDR1 ENHRY and CDR2 SYGVKD come from the germline V gene. Trimming removed 9 bases from V and 6 bases from J; junction bases left unmatched: 10. CDR3 length: 14 amino acids. The chain's CDR3 is CAIFGGQGMDTQYF. CDR3 coding DNA: TGTGCCATTTTTGGGGGACAGGGAATGGATACGCAGTATTTT.

This clone occurred once. The rearrangement joins TRBV5-1 to TRBJ1-2; D remains unclear. This CDR3 contains 14 residues. In germline, CDR1 is SGHRS, CDR2 YFSETQ. V lost 2 bases and J lost 5, with 13 bases in between. The CDR3, as DNA: TGCGCCAGCAGCTTAGCCGGGAGTTATTATGGCTACACCTTC. Translating gives CASSLAGSYYGYTF.

The chain joins TRBV10-3 to TRBJ1-2; 7 nucleotides match TRBD1. Germline V gene data show CDR1 as ENHRY and CDR2 as SYGVKD. CDR3 length: 14 residues. With V trimmed by 4 bases and J by 6 bases, 8 bases remained unmatched. The CDR3 nucleotides read TGTGCCATCAGTGGGGCCACAGGGGAGGATGGCTACACCTTC. Protein product: CAISGATGEDGYTF.